This T cell receptor (beta chain) was retrieved from a study of blood T cell repertoires in COVID-19. Overall study: The study drew acute and convalescent COVID-19 samples from the United States, Italy and Spain. T cells, B-cell-depleted T cells, or PBMCs supplied cDNA or gDNA.

The CDR3 contains 16 residues. CDR1 is SGHNT and CDR2 is YYREEE in the germline V gene (reference sequence). V lost 2 bases to trimming and J lost 4 bases; unmatched junction nucleotides: 6. Only one count was recorded for this clone. Authors' processing steps: Reference gene primers were amplified, and this amplification served to estimate nucleated cell counts. Data came from immunoSEQ multiplex PCR; TCRdb stores just in-frame clones and leaves some out. V and J calls plus clone size are reproduced from that table; the DNA served to infer D and trimming. The sample consists of 100,000 to 150,000 clones, 75% to 90% of them appearing once.

V usage is TRBV5-4 and J usage is TRBJ2-2; 9 bases map to TRBD1. The sequencing input was peripheral blood. The receptor comes from a human donor in a cohort sampled during active COVID-19. CDR3 protein: CASSFNRGQATGELFF. The CDR3 bases are TGTGCCAGCAGCTTCAACAGGGGGCAGGCCACCGGGGAGCTGTTTTTT.